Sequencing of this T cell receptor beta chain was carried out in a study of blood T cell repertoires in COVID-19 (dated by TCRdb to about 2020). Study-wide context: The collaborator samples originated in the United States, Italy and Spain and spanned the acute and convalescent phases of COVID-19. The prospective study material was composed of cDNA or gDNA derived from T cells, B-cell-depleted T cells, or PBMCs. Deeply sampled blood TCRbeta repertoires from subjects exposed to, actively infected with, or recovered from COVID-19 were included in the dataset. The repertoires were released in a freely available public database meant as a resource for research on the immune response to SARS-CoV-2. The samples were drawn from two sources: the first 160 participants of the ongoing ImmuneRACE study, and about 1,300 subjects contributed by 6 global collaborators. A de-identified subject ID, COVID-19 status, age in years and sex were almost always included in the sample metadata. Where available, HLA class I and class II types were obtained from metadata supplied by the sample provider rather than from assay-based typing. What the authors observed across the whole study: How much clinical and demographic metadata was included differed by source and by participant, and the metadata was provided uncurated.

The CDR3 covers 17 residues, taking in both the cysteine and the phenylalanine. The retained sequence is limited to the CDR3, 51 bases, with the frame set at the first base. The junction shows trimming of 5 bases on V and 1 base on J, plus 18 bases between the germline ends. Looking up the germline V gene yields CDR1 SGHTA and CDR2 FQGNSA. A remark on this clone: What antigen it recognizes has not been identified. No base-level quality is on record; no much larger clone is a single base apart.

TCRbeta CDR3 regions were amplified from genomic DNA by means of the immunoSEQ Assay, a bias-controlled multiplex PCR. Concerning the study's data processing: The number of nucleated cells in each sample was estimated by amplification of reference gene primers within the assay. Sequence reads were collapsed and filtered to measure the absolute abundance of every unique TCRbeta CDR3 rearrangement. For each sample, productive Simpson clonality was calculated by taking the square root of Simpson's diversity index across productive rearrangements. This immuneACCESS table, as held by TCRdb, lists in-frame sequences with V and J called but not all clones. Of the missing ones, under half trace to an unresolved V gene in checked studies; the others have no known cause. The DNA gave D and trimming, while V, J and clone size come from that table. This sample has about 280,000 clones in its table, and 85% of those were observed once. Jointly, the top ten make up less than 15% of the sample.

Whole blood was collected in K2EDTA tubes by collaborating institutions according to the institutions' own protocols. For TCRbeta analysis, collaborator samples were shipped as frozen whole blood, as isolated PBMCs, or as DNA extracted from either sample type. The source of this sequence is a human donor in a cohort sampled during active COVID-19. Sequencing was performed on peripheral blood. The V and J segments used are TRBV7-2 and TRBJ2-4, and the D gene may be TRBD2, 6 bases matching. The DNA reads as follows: TGTGCCAGCAGCCGTCGACTAGTGGAAGGTGCCAAAAACATTCAGTACTTC. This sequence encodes CASSRRLVEGAKNIQYF.